The 5 T cell receptor beta chains below all came from one sample that was sequenced in a study of blood T cells in healthy people across ages. Through a sample-barcoded 5' primer and a J-beta primer mix, a second PCR was run for about 7 to 12 cycles. MiXCR was run by TCRdb on the 5' RACE reads, yielding one entry per CDR3 protein. Here the sample spans roughly 1,700,000 distinct CDR3 sequences, 25% to 30% being singletons. Sample: blood. These receptors all stem from a woman between 25 and 40 years old in good health.

The chain is built from TRBV2 and TRBJ1-4; perhaps TRBD1 as D (6 bases). The CDR3 is 15 amino acids. V lost 3 bases and J 8 bases, leaving 16 bases between the germline ends. CDR1 and CDR2 (germline): SNHLY, FYNNEI. In DNA, the CDR3 is TGTGCCAGCAGTGATAGTAAGGACAGAAAGGAAAAACTGTTTTTT. It encodes CASSDSKDRKEKLFF.

The chain employs TRBV5-1 and TRBJ2-5; the D call may be TRBD1 or TRBD2 (5 bases each). Germline loops: CDR1 SGHRS, CDR2 YFSETQ. V shed 0 bases and J shed 6 bases, with 9 bases lying between them. This CDR3 is built from 13 residues. The CDR3 loop reads CASSLGMGQTQYF. Written as DNA, the CDR3 is TGCGCCAGCAGCTTGGGAATGGGACAGACCCAGTACTTC.

Turning to this clonotype: Being one base from a much bigger clone, this may be a read error. The rearrangement joins TRBV12-3 or TRBV12-4 to TRBJ2-7; D is possibly TRBD2 (5 bases). The J call may be in error: the DNA end matches TRBJ2-5 better. The CDR3 is made up of 13 amino acids. The DNA of the CDR3 is TGTGCCAGCAGGTTTCTAGCCGAGGAGACCCAGTACTTC. Translating it yields CASRFLAEETQYF.

The chain couples TRBV29-1 to TRBJ2-7; 14 nucleotides agree with TRBD2. The germline V gene has CDR1 SQVTM and CDR2 ANQGSEA. The trim removed 7 bases at V and 5 bases at J, leaving 7 bases unmatched. The CDR3 consists of 14 residues. The CDR3 loop reads CSASGTSGSNEQYF. CDR3 DNA: TGCAGCGCCTCCGGGACTAGCGGGAGCAACGAGCAGTACTTC.

There are many counts of this clonotype. The chain uses TRBV10-2 and TRBJ2-1; TRBD2 aligns across 7 bases. V was clipped by 5 bases and J by 5 bases; unmatched bases: 6. Per the germline V gene, CDR1 is WSHSY and CDR2 is SAAADI. The CDR3 is 14 residues long. CDR3 nucleotide sequence: TGCGCCAGCAGTTGGACTAGAGGACACAATGAGCAGTTCTTC. It is translated as CASSWTRGHNEQFF.